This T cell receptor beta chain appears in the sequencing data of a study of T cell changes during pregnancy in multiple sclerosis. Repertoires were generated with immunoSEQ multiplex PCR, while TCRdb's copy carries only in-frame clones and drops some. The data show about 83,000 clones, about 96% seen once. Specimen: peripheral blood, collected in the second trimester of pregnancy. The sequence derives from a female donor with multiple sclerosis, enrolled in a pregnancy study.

CDR3 protein: CASSPPTSPNYEQYF. The CDR3 nucleotides read TGTGCCAGCAGTCCACCGACTAGCCCAAACTACGAGCAGTACTTC. The chain has TRBV28 and TRBJ2-7; 7 bases agree with TRBD2. This CDR3 contains 15 residues. Germline lookup yields CDR1 MDHEN and CDR2 SYDVKM. Unmatched junction bases numbered 10, after V lost 5 bases and J lost 3 bases. Looking up the rest from reference TRBV28 and TRBJ2-7 gives the full variable domain: DVKVTQSSRYLVKRTGEKVFLECVQDMDHENMFWYRQDPGLGLRLIYFSYDVKMKEKGDIPEGYSVSREKKERFSLILESASTNQTSMYLCASSPPTSPNYEQYFGPGTRLTVT.